The rows below give T cell receptor beta chains drawn from one sample of a study of blood T cells in healthy people across ages. TCRdb called the 5' RACE reads again in MiXCR, with one record for every CDR3 protein. Of 1.5 million or so distinct CDR3 sequences listed, around 39% are singletons. Input material: blood. The receptors here all came from a woman under 30 in good health. Both conserved end residues are part of each CDR3. D genes are given only for firm matches. The listing skips clone size in some rows; elsewhere it reads once, few, many or a size class.

v_call	clone_size	d_call	j_call	cdr3_nt	cdr3_aa
TRBV3-1	.	TRBD2	TRBJ2-1	TGTGCCAGCAGCCGTTCGACTAGCGGGAGGTACAATGAGCAGTTCTTC	CASSRSTSGRYNEQFF
TRBV10-3	few	.	TRBJ1-2	TGTGCCATCAGTGAGTCGCCGGGGGCAGGGTATGGCTACACCTTC	CAISESPGAGYGYTF
TRBV20-1	.	TRBD2	TRBJ2-1	TGCAGTGCTAGGGAACTAGCGGGAAGTACGGGTGAGCAGTTCTTC	CSARELAGSTGEQFF
TRBV20-1	.	TRBD2	TRBJ2-3	TGCAGTGCCCTCCAACTAGCGGGGGACACAGATACGCAGTATTTT	CSALQLAGDTDTQYF
TRBV3-1	.	TRBD2	TRBJ2-3	TGTGCCAGCAGCCAAAGGAGCGGGAGCCACACAGATACGCAGTATTTT	CASSQRSGSHTDTQYF
TRBV5-6	few	.	TRBJ2-3	TGTGCCAGCAGCTTATGGGGCAGGGAAACTAAGGATACGCAGTATTTT	CASSLWGRETKDTQYF
TRBV6-1	.	TRBD1	TRBJ1-1	TGTGCCAGTGGACAGGGAGTGGGTAGCGAAGCTTTCTTT	CASGQGVGSEAFF
TRBV12-3/TRBV12-4	.	TRBD2	TRBJ2-1	TGTGCCAGCAGATTAGCGGGAGGCTGGAATGAGCAGTTCTTC	CASRLAGGWNEQFF
TRBV12-3/TRBV12-4	.	.	TRBJ1-5	TGTGCCAGCAGCCGGGCCCGGACCCAGCATTTT	CASSRARTQHF
TRBV4-2	.	.	TRBJ2-2	TGTGCCAGCAGCCAGGAGATTCCCGGGGAGCTGTTTTTT	CASSQEIPGELFF
TRBV4-1	many	TRBD1	TRBJ1-5	TGTGCCAGCAGCCAGGATGGACAGGGCAATCAGCCCCAGCATTTT	CASSQDGQGNQPQHF
TRBV7-9	.	.	TRBJ1-2	TGTGCCAGCAGCCGGGACATCAGGGCTGCGAGGGGCTACACCTTC	CASSRDIRAARGYTF
TRBV15	few	TRBD1	TRBJ2-3	TGTGCCACCAGCAACCGGGACAGAAGAACAGATACGCAGTATTTT	CATSNRDRRTDTQYF
TRBV29-1	.	TRBD1	TRBJ1-1	TGCAGCGTTGAAGGGGCCTGGGGGGACAGGTCTACTCTAACAGCTTTCTTT	CSVEGAWGDRSTLTAFF
TRBV4-1	few	.	TRBJ2-5	TGCGCCAGCAGCCAACAGGTAGCTGGGTCGGAGACCCAGTACTTC	CASSQQVAGSETQYF